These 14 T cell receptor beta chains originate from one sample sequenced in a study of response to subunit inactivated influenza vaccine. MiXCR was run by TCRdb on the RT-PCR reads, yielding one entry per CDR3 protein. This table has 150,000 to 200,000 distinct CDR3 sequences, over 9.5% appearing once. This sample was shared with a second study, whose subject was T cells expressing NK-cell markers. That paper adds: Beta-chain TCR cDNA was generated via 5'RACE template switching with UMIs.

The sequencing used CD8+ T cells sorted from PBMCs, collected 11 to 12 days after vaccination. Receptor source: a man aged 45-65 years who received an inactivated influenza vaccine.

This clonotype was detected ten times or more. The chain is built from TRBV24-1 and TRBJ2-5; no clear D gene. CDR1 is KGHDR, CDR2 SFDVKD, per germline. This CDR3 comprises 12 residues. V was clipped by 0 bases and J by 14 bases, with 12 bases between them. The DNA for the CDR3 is TGTGCCACCAGTGATTTGGGGCAGGAGTTCTACTTC. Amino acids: CATSDLGQEFYF.

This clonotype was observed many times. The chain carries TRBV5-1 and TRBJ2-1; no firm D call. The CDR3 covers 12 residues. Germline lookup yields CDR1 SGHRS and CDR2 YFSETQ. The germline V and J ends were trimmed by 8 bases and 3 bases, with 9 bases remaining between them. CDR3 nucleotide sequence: TGCGCCAGTCGGACGGACTACAATGAGCAGTTCTTC. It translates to CASRTDYNEQFF. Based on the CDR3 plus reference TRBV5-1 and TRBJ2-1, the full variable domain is KAGVTQTPRYLIKTRGQQVTLSCSPISGHRSVSWYQQTPGQGLQFLFEYFSETQRNKGNFPGRFSGRQFSNSRSEMNVSTLELGDSALYLCASRTDYNEQFFGPGTRLTVL.

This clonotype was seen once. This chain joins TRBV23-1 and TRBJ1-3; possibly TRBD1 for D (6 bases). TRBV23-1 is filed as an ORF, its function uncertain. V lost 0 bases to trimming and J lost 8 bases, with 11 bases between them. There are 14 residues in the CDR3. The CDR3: CASSQSGKGDTIYF. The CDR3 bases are TGCGCCAGCAGTCAATCCGGAAAGGGGGACACCATATATTTT.

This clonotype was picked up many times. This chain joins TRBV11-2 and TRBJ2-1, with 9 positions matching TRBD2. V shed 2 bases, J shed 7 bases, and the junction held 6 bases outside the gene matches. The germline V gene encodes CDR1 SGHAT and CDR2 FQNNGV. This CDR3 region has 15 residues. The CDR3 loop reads CASSLTSGGRNEQFF. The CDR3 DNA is TGTGCCAGCAGCTTAACGAGCGGGGGGCGGAATGAGCAGTTCTTC.

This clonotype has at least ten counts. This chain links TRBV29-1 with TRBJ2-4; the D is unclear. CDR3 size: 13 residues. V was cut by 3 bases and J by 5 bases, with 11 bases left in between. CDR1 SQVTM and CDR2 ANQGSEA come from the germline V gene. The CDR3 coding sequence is TGCAGCGTTGAGACGGACGGCGAAAACATTCAGTACTTC. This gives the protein CSVETDGENIQYF. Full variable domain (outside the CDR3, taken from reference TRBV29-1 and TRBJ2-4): SAVISQKPSRDICQRGTSLTIQCQVDSQVTMMFWYRQQPGQSLTLIATANQGSEATYESGFVIDKFPISRPNLTFSTLTVSNMSPEDSSIYLCSVETDGENIQYFGAGTRLSVL.

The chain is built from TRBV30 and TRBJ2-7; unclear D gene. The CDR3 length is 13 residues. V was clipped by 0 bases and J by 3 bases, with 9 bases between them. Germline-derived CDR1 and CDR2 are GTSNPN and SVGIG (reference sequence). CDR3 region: CAWSVGQNYEQYF. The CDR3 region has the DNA TGTGCCTGGAGTGTCGGGCAGAACTACGAGCAGTACTTC.

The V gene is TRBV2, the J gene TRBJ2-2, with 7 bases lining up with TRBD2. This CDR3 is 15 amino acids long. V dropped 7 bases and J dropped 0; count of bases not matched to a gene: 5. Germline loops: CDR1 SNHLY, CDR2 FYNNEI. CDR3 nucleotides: TGTGCCAGCAAAGAGACTAGCTCGAACACCGGGGAGCTGTTTTTT. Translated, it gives CASKETSSNTGELFF.

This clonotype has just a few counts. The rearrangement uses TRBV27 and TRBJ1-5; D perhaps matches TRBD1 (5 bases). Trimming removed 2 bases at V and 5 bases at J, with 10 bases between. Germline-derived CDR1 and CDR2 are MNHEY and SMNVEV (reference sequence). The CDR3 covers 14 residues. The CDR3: CASSLLLGDQPQHF. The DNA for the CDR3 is TGTGCCAGCAGTTTACTTTTGGGGGATCAGCCCCAGCATTTT.

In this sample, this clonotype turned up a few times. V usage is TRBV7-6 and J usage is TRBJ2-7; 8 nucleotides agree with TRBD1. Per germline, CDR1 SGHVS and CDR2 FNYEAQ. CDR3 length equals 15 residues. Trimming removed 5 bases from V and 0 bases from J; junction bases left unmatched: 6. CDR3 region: CASSPWTGTSYEQYF. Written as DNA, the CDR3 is TGTGCCAGCAGCCCGTGGACAGGGACCTCCTACGAGCAGTACTTC.

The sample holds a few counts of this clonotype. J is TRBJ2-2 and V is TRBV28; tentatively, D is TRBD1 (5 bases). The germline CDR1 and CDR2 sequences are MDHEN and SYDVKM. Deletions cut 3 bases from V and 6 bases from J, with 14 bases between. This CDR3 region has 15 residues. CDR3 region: CASSFIEQGSGELFF. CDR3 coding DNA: TGTGCCAGCAGTTTCATAGAGCAGGGTTCCGGGGAGCTGTTTTTT.

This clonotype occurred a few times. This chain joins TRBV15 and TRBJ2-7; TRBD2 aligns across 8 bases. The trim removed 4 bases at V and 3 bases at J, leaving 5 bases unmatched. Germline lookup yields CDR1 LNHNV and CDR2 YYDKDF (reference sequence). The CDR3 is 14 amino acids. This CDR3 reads CATSMGSGSYEQYF. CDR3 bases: TGTGCCACCAGCATGGGGAGCGGGAGCTACGAGCAGTACTTC.

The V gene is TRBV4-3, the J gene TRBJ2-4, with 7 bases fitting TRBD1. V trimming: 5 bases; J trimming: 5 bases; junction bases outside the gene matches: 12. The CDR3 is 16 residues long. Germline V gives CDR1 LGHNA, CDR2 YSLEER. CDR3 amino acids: CASSARESGTENIQYF. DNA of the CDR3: TGCGCCAGCAGCGCCCGAGAGTCCGGGACAGAAAACATTCAGTACTTC.

CDR3 loop: CASNERVGTEAFF. The DNA of the CDR3 is TGTGCCAGCAACGAGAGGGTTGGAACTGAAGCTTTCTTT. This chain links TRBV6-1 with TRBJ1-1; D unclear. The CDR3 covers 13 residues. CDR1 is MNHNS and CDR2 is SASEGT in the germline V gene. V was clipped by 7 bases and J by 5 bases, with 14 bases between them.

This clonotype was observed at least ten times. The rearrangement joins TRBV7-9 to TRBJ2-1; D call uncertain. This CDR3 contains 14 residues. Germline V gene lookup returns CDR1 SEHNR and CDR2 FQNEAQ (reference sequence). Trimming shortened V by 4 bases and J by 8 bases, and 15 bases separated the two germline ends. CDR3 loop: CASSWPRSPYEQFF. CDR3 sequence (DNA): TGTGCCAGCAGCTGGCCCAGGAGCCCGTATGAGCAGTTCTTC.